Shown below are 30 T cell receptor beta chains from a single sample sequenced in a study of cytomegalovirus exposure and HLA in healthy donors (dated by TCRdb to the late 2010s). The library came from the immunoSEQ multiplex PCR assay. For the multiplex PCR, a mixture combining 60 forward primers for TCR Vbeta segments and 13 reverse primers for TCR Jbeta segments was used. TCRdb's version of the immuneACCESS table is confined to in-frame rearrangements and falls short of the full clone set. An unresolved V gene accounts for under half of the shortfall where checked; the remainder is of unknown origin. This sample is represented by under 130,000 clones; around 60% of them were singletons. The ten largest clones represent 2.5% to 4% of the sample. The source material was PBMCs. The receptors were sampled from a woman in her 50s in good health and CMV-seronegative.

This clone appeared once. This rearrangement joins TRBV29-1 to TRBJ2-7; tentatively, D is TRBD2 (5 bases). The CDR3 is 13 amino acids. CDR1 and CDR2 (germline): SQVTM, ANQGSEA. V lost 7 bases to trimming and J lost 10 bases, with 23 bases between them. CDR3: CSGGDGERNGQYF. The DNA for the CDR3 is TGCAGCGGGGGAGATGGCGAGCGGAATGGACAGTACTTC.

This clone was seen a few times. The chain uses TRBV2 and TRBJ2-5, with TRBD1 identical over 7 bases. The CDR3 is made up of 17 amino acids. Germline-derived CDR1 and CDR2 are SNHLY and FYNNEI. V shed 2 bases and J 3 bases; nucleotides not matched to a gene: 12. The chain's CDR3 is CASSEIQGNEWEETQYF. Here the CDR3 DNA reads TGTGCCAGCAGTGAAATACAGGGGAATGAGTGGGAAGAGACCCAGTACTTC.

This clone was picked up a small number of times. This sequence joins TRBV4-2 and TRBJ1-5; TRBD1 matches at 8 bases. V gave up 1 base and J gave up 5 bases; unmatched junction bases: 4. From germline, CDR1 is LGHNA and CDR2 YNFKEQ. The CDR3 is made up of 15 amino acids. The CDR3 region has the DNA TGTGCCAGCAGCCAAGGACAGGGGACCTATCAGCCCCAGCATTTT. As protein: CASSQGQGTYQPQHF.

The rearrangement uses TRBV7-9 and TRBJ2-7; 8 bases map to TRBD2. CDR1 and CDR2 (germline): SEHNR, FQNEAQ (reference sequence). CDR3 length: 14 residues. J was trimmed by 6 bases and V by 3 bases; bases with no gene match: 7. The CDR3 nucleotides are TGTGCCAGCAGCTTTACGGGGGGGTCGGGCGAGCAGTACTTC. Translation: CASSFTGGSGEQYF.

The rearrangement uses TRBV11-2 and TRBJ2-6; no clear D. Looked up from germline, CDR1 is SGHAT and CDR2 is FQNNGV. The V end lost 5 bases, the J end lost 1 base, and 9 bases lay between the germline ends. The length of the CDR3 is 15 residues. CDR3 DNA sequence: TGTGCCAGCAGCGAAACGGGTTCTGGGGCCAACGTCCTGACTTTC. As protein: CASSETGSGANVLTF.

CDR3 residues: CASSYRTNTEAFF. For the CDR3, the DNA is TGTGCCAGCAGTTACAGGACAAACACTGAAGCTTTCTTT. The chain couples TRBV6-5 to TRBJ1-1, with D tentatively TRBD1 (5 bases). Germline CDR1 is MNHEY and CDR2 is SVGAGI. CDR3 length: 13 amino acids. V was trimmed by 2 bases and J by 2 bases, leaving 6 bases between them.

V gene TRBV15 combines with J gene TRBJ2-2, with a tentative D call TRBD2 (6 bases). CDR1 and CDR2 (germline): LNHNV, YYDKDF (reference sequence). The CDR3 covers 13 residues. Trimming shortened V by 1 base and J by 6 bases, and 6 bases separated the two germline ends. The CDR3 coding sequence is TGTGCCACCAGCAGAGGCGGGGCCGGGGAGCTGTTTTTT. Translating gives CATSRGGAGELFF.

The chain is built from TRBV19 and TRBJ2-3; a weak D match, TRBD2 (6 bases). Looked up from germline, CDR1 is LNHDA and CDR2 is SQIVND (reference sequence). The germline V and J ends were trimmed by 1 base and 2 bases, with 16 bases remaining between them. The CDR3 is 17 amino acids. CDR3 region: CASSIATRLVLTDTQYF. The CDR3 nucleotides are TGTGCCAGTAGTATAGCCACCAGACTAGTACTCACAGATACGCAGTATTTT.

The J gene is TRBJ2-7, the V gene TRBV5-1; D is unclear. The CDR3 runs 12 residues. V gave up 2 bases and J gave up 3 bases, with 6 bases separating them. CDR1 and CDR2 from the germline V gene are SGHRS and YFSETQ. CDR3 sequence (DNA): TGCGCCAGCAGCTTAGAGGACTACGAGCAGTACTTC. Residues: CASSLEDYEQYF.

The chain couples TRBV7-9 to TRBJ2-5, with D uncertain. The CDR3 has 15 residues. The ends were cut back, 5 bases at V and 0 bases at J, with 13 bases in the middle. The V gene's germline CDR1 is SEHNR and CDR2 FQNEAQ (reference sequence). CDR3 amino acids: CASSLPLVYQETQYF. In nucleotides, the CDR3 is TGTGCCAGCAGCCTACCACTTGTTTACCAAGAGACCCAGTACTTC.

The chain recombines TRBV7-2 with TRBJ2-3, with 9 bases aligning to TRBD2. V shed 3 bases and J 3 bases; nucleotides not matched to a gene: 1. This CDR3 contains 14 residues. Germline assignment: CDR1 SGHTA and CDR2 FQGNSA. DNA for the CDR3: TGTGCCAGCAGCTTTAGCGGGAGTACAGATACGCAGTATTTT. Amino acid sequence: CASSFSGSTDTQYF.

The gene calls are TRBV28 and TRBJ1-1; D might be TRBD1 (6 bases). Germline loops: CDR1 MDHEN, CDR2 SYDVKM. V dropped 6 bases and J dropped 5 bases, with 19 bases sitting between them. The CDR3 is 15 residues long. The CDR3 DNA follows: TGTGCCAGCAGGAGAAGACAGGTCCGTGGGACTGAAGCTTTCTTT. Protein: CASRRRQVRGTEAFF. Full variable domain (missing parts from reference TRBV28 and TRBJ1-1): DVKVTQSSRYLVKRTGEKVFLECVQDMDHENMFWYRQDPGLGLRLIYFSYDVKMKEKGDIPEGYSVSREKKERFSLILESASTNQTSMYLCASRRRQVRGTEAFFGQGTRLTVV.

This chain uses TRBV6-1 with TRBJ1-5, with TRBD1 identical over 7 bases. The trim removed 4 bases at V and 3 bases at J, leaving 9 bases unmatched. Germline CDR1 and CDR2: MNHNS and SASEGT. The CDR3 is made up of 16 amino acids. The CDR3 DNA sequence: TGTGCCAGCAGTGTCCGCGGACAGGACTCCAATCAGCCCCAGCATTTT. Translated, it gives CASSVRGQDSNQPQHF.

This chain uses TRBV28 with TRBJ2-7; D is ambiguous. Trimming stripped 7 bases from V and 4 bases from J, with 8 bases between. Germline CDR1 MDHEN, CDR2 SYDVKM. This CDR3 spans 11 amino acids. The CDR3 protein is CASTLEYEQYF. DNA for the CDR3: TGTGCCAGCACCCTAGAGTACGAGCAGTACTTC.

The V call is TRBV9, the J call TRBJ1-1; D possibly corresponds to TRBD1 (6 bases). The germline V gene has CDR1 SGDLS and CDR2 YYNGEE. Trimming stripped 3 bases from V and 5 bases from J, with 11 bases between. This CDR3 spans 13 amino acids. DNA of the CDR3: TGTGCCAGCAGCGGACAGGAGGAAACTGAAGCTTTCTTT. Residues: CASSGQEETEAFF.

The rearrangement uses TRBV30 and TRBJ1-3; D uncertain. V shed 2 bases and J shed 4 bases, with 9 bases lying between them. Germline CDR1 and CDR2: GTSNPN and SVGIG (reference sequence). This CDR3 region has 13 residues. CDR3 sequence reads: CAWSQNVGNTIYF. As DNA, the CDR3 is TGTGCCTGGAGTCAAAATGTCGGAAACACCATATATTTT.

The rearrangement links TRBV5-4 to TRBJ1-5, with D possibly TRBD1 on 5 matching bases. In germline, CDR1 is SGHNT, CDR2 YYREEE (reference sequence). This CDR3 is built from 15 residues. V was pared by 2 bases and J by 4 bases, with 13 bases between. The DNA of the CDR3 is TGTGCCAGCAGCTTAATGACAGCGAGGAATCAGCCCCAGCATTTT. This encodes CASSLMTARNQPQHF.

A single count supports this clone. The rearrangement uses TRBV6-1 and TRBJ1-6; no definite D call. Trimming removed 10 bases from V and 3 bases from J, with 13 bases in between. From germline, CDR1 is MNHNS and CDR2 SASEGT. The CDR3 consists of 14 residues. CDR3: CATGVANYNSPLHF. The CDR3 coding sequence is TGTGCCACCGGCGTAGCGAACTATAATTCACCCCTCCACTTT.

This chain uses TRBV5-1 with TRBJ2-5; D unresolved. The CDR3 length is 14 residues. Germline CDR1 and CDR2: SGHRS and YFSETQ. The V gene lost 4 bases and the J gene lost 1 base, with 11 bases spanning the gap. CDR3 sequence (DNA): TGCGCCAGCAGCGGCACGGAGACCCAAGAGACCCAGTACTTC. Translation: CASSGTETQETQYF.

The chain couples TRBV18 to TRBJ2-7; D possibly corresponds to TRBD2 (5 bases). V shed 0 bases and J shed 3 bases, with 12 bases lying between them. This CDR3 contains 15 residues. Germline assignment: CDR1 KGHSH and CDR2 LQKENI. In DNA form, the CDR3 reads TGTGCCAGCTCACCACCCTCCGGGGTCTACTACGAGCAGTACTTC. Translated, it gives CASSPPSGVYYEQYF.

This chain links TRBV7-8 with TRBJ2-5; 10 bases are shared with TRBD2. Germline values: CDR1 SGHVS, CDR2 FQNEAQ. The CDR3 loop spans 14 amino acids. The V segment lost 5 bases and the J segment 5 bases; nucleotides outside the gene matches: 5. This CDR3 reads CASSPGLASETQYF. The CDR3 DNA reads TGTGCCAGCAGCCCGGGACTAGCGAGCGAGACCCAGTACTTC. The full variable domain, with the rest looked up from reference TRBV7-8 and TRBJ2-5, is GAGVSQSPRYKVAKRGQDVALRCDPISGHVSLFWYQQALGQGPEFLTYFQNEAQLDKSGLPSDRFFAERPEGSVSTLKIQRTQQEDSAVYLCASSPGLASETQYFGPGTRLLVL.

The chain links TRBV5-1 to TRBJ2-3; D is perhaps TRBD1 (5 bases). The length of the CDR3 is 16 residues. V gave up 2 bases and J gave up 1 base, with 14 bases separating them. From germline, CDR1 is SGHRS and CDR2 YFSETQ. The CDR3 DNA is TGCGCCAGCAGCTTACAGGCGACTTTAGGCACAGATACGCAGTATTTT. Translation: CASSLQATLGTDTQYF.

The J gene is TRBJ2-3, the V gene TRBV6-4; no clear D. V lost 6 bases to trimming and J lost 1 base, with 20 bases between them. This CDR3 is built from 17 residues. CDR1 and CDR2 from the germline V gene are MRHNA and SNTAGT. The CDR3 coding sequence is TGTGCCAGCAGCCTAGGCGGATTGACGTTAGGCACAGATACGCAGTATTTT. Its protein is CASSLGGLTLGTDTQYF.

This clone was found a few times. This CDR3 is CASSQEGTGYGTQYF. The CDR3, as DNA: TGCGCCAGCAGCCAAGAAGGGACAGGGTACGGGACCCAGTACTTC. The V and J genes are TRBV4-1 and TRBJ2-5; 9 bases are shared with TRBD1. V was clipped by 0 bases and J by 7 bases; unmatched bases: 6. Germline V gene data show CDR1 as MGHRA and CDR2 as YSYEKL. This CDR3 has 15 residues.

This chain joins TRBV29-1 and TRBJ2-2, with 7 bases matching TRBD1. The V and J ends lost 7 bases and 4 bases, in that order; junction bases with no gene match: 6. The CDR3 sequence is 13 residues long. Germline-derived CDR1 and CDR2 are SQVTM and ANQGSEA. CDR3 bases: TGCAGCGGGGGACAGCCTGGCACCGGGGAGCTGTTTTTT. Its protein product is CSGGQPGTGELFF.

This chain links TRBV6-6 with TRBJ1-2; the D gene is possibly TRBD1 (6 bases). CDR3 length: 14 residues. The germline V and J ends were trimmed by 6 bases and 8 bases, with 19 bases remaining between them. Germline V CDR1 and CDR2: MNHNY, SVGAGI (reference sequence). The CDR3 DNA follows: TGTGCCAGCAGCCAAGGACAGCGAAGTAGGGGCTACACCTTC. Protein: CASSQGQRSRGYTF.

This clone turned up a few times. This same CDR3 is encoded by further DNA sequences in the sample. This chain joins TRBV27 and TRBJ1-5; D remains unclear. With 3 bases removed from V and 7 bases from J, the gap between germline ends came to 10 bases. The CDR3 extends over 13 amino acids. Germline CDR1 and CDR2: MNHEY and SMNVEV (reference sequence). The CDR3 is CASSFTAVQPQHF. CDR3 sequence (DNA): TGTGCCAGCAGTTTTACGGCGGTCCAGCCCCAGCATTTT.

There are a few counts of this clone. The chain recombines TRBV6-5 with TRBJ2-3; 7 bases align to TRBD2. CDR1 MNHEY and CDR2 SVGAGI come from the germline V gene. The V segment lost 6 bases and the J segment 0 bases; nucleotides outside the gene matches: 3. The CDR3 runs to 14 residues. In DNA, the CDR3 is TGTGCCAGCAGGAGGACTAGTAGCACAGATACGCAGTATTTT. Amino acids: CASRRTSSTDTQYF.

The rearrangement uses TRBV7-2 and TRBJ1-6; D is undetermined. Trimming took off 6 bases at V and 3 bases at J, with 12 bases between the two ends. The germline CDR1 and CDR2 sequences are SGHTA and FQGNSA. The CDR3 covers 15 residues. CDR3 loop: CASRRSGNYNSPLHF. CDR3 DNA sequence: TGTGCCAGCAGAAGGTCGGGGAACTATAATTCACCCCTCCACTTT.

The chain links TRBV5-5 to TRBJ1-1; weak D call: TRBD1 (5 bases). V lost 0 bases to trimming and J lost 3 bases, with 6 bases between them. Germline values: CDR1 SGHKS, CDR2 YYEKEE (reference sequence). The CDR3 spans 13 residues. CDR3 amino acids: CASSLVGDTEAFF. CDR3 sequence (DNA): TGTGCCAGCAGCTTGGTAGGGGACACTGAAGCTTTCTTT.